This T cell receptor beta chain was found in a study of vaccination and CD4 T cells after COVID-19. General study points: For convalescent patients, 304 of the 307 vaccine-specific clones analyzed were classified as spike mono-reactive.

The CDR3 loop spans 14 amino acids. V was clipped by 3 bases and J by 4 bases, with 12 bases between them. Germline V lookup: CDR1 MDHEN, CDR2 SYDVKM. This clonotype showed up just a few times. Antigen unknown. Described treatment: roughly 11-day PBMC culture with coronavirus spike peptide pools or control peptides (ViraFEST assay). Following expansion of antigen-specific T cells with peptide pools, ViraFEST then sequenced TCRs. With the Oncomine TCR Beta short-read assay, DNA from cultured CD4+ T cells was sequenced. One entry per CDR3 protein, called by TCRdb with MiXCR from the PCR reads. The repertoire holds 10,000 to 15,000 distinct CDR3 sequences, more than 45% seen once, with roughly 24% in the top ten.

The sequence came from a human donor who had recovered from COVID-19. This chain connects TRBV28 to TRBJ1-2; D is ambiguous. Input material: CD4+ T cells from blood, cultured in vitro. Written as DNA, the CDR3 is TGTGCCAGCAGTTTGGTGGTCCATTCCTATGGCTACACCTTC. It specifies CASSLVVHSYGYTF.